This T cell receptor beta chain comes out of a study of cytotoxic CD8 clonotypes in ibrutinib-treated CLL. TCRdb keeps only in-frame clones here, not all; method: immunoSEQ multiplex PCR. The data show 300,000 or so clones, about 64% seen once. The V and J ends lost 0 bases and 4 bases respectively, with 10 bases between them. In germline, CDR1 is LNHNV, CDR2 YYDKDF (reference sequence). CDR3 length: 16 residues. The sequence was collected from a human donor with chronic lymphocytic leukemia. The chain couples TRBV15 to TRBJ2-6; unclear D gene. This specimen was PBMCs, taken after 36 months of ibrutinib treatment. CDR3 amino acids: CATSREIVDGANVLTF. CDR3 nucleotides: TGTGCCACCAGCAGAGAGATCGTAGACGGGGCCAACGTCCTGACTTTC.